Listed below are T cell receptor beta chains from one sample, sequenced in a study of cytomegalovirus exposure and HLA in healthy donors. Sequencing was performed with immunoSEQ multiplex PCR; in TCRdb, only in-frame clones are kept and a portion is missing. The sample contains over 100,000 clones, roughly 80% of which appear only once. The sample comprised PBMCs. The receptor set was obtained from a man in his forties in good health and CMV-seronegative. Both conserved end residues are part of each CDR3. D genes are given only for firm matches. Clone size is shown for a subset of rows, as once, few, many or a class of expanded clone.

J gene | clone size | D gene | V gene | CDR3 DNA | CDR3 protein
TRBJ2-7 | - | - | TRBV7-7 | TGTGCTAGCAGCTTAGGGCAGTCCGACGAGCAGTACTTC | CASSLGQSDEQYF
TRBJ2-1 | - | TRBD1 | TRBV9 | TGTGCCAGCAGCGTAGCTCTAGGACAGGGACTGAATGAGCAGTTCTTC | CASSVALGQGLNEQFF
TRBJ2-1 | - | - | TRBV5-5 | TGTGCCAGCAGCTCTCTGCGCTCAAACAATGAGCAGTTCTTC | CASSSLRSNNEQFF
TRBJ1-1 | - | - | TRBV30 | TGTGCCTGGAATGGGCAGGGGAACACTGAAGCTTTCTTT | CAWNGQGNTEAFF
TRBJ2-5 | - | TRBD1 | TRBV30 | TGTGCCTGGCGGAAGGGGGCCCAGGAGACCCAGTACTTC | CAWRKGAQETQYF
TRBJ2-5 | - | TRBD2 | TRBV11-2 | TGTGCCAGCAGCTTAGGACTAGCGGGTTGGGAGACCCAGTACTTC | CASSLGLAGWETQYF
TRBJ2-6 | - | - | TRBV5-1 | TGCGCCAGCAGCGTACGGGACTTTGAAACTGGGGCCAACGTCCTGACTTTC | CASSVRDFETGANVLTF
TRBJ2-3 | - | - | TRBV2 | TGTGCCAGCAGTGCTCGGTTAGTCAGCACAGATACGCAGTATTTT | CASSARLVSTDTQYF
TRBJ1-1 | - | - | TRBV7-9 | TGTGCCAGCAGACTCGACAGACTGAACACTGAAGCTTTCTTT | CASRLDRLNTEAFF
TRBJ1-4 | - | - | TRBV7-6 | TGCGCCAGCAGCTTAATGGGGGCTGAAAAACTGTTTTTT | CASSLMGAEKLFF
TRBJ2-2 | - | - | TRBV27 | TGTGCCAGCAGTTTACTATTGTACACCGGGGAGCTGTTTTTT | CASSLLLYTGELFF
TRBJ2-1 | - | - | TRBV5-4 | TGTGCCAGCAGCCCTGGACTGACGACCTACAATGAGCAGTTCTTC | CASSPGLTTYNEQFF
TRBJ1-1 | - | - | TRBV19 | TGTGCCAGTAGTATACAGGGCAGGAGCACTGAAGCTTTCTTT | CASSIQGRSTEAFF
TRBJ1-1 | - | - | TRBV7-8 | TGTGCCAGCAGCTTAGACAGGGCCGTTGTGGGCACTGAAGCTTTCTTT | CASSLDRAVVGTEAFF
TRBJ1-2 | - | TRBD1 | TRBV7-9 | TGTGCCAGCAGCTTGACCGGGACAGGGGCCTATGGCTACACCTTC | CASSLTGTGAYGYTF
TRBJ2-5 | once | - | TRBV2 | TGTGCCAGCAGTGAGGGGGGTCAAGAGACCCAGTACTTC | CASSEGGQETQYF
TRBJ1-1 | - | TRBD1 | TRBV18 | TGTGCCAGCTCACGACAGGGGGTGACTGAAGCTTTCTTT | CASSRQGVTEAFF
TRBJ2-5 | few | TRBD2 | TRBV4-1 | TGCGCCAGCAGCCAAGAGGGGACTAGCGGGAGTACCCAGTACTTC | CASSQEGTSGSTQYF
TRBJ2-7 | - | TRBD2 | TRBV27 | TGTGCCAGCAGTTTAGGCGGGAGGGCCGAGCAGTACTTC | CASSLGGRAEQYF
TRBJ2-1 | - | TRBD1 | TRBV30 | TGTGCCGGCAGTGGACAGGGGGCTCGGACCGTTGGCAATGAGCAGTTCTTC | CAGSGQGARTVGNEQFF
TRBJ2-7 | once | TRBD2 | TRBV10-3 | TGTGCCATCAGTAGACTAGCGGGGGACTACGAGCAGTACTTC | CAISRLAGDYEQYF
TRBJ2-2 | - | TRBD2 | TRBV19 | TGTGCCAGTAGTATAAGGGGTAGCGGGGTTAGCACGAGAAACACCGGGGAGCTGTTTTTT | CASSIRGSGVSTRNTGELFF
TRBJ2-7 | - | TRBD2 | TRBV30 | TGTGCCTGGAGTGCCCCCTTTGCGGGAGAGAGCTACGAGCAGTACTTC | CAWSAPFAGESYEQYF
TRBJ2-2 | - | TRBD1 | TRBV4-3 | TGCGCCAGCAGCCAAGATCGATTGACAGGGGGAAACACCGGGGAGCTGTTTTTT | CASSQDRLTGGNTGELFF
TRBJ2-3 | - | TRBD1 | TRBV27 | TGTGCCAGCAGTAGCATGGACAGGGCATCAGATACGCAGTATTTT | CASSSMDRASDTQYF
TRBJ1-2 | - | TRBD1 | TRBV6-6 | TGTGCCAGCAGTTACCTTCAGGGGGACGTCTACACCTTC | CASSYLQGDVYTF
TRBJ2-7 | - | TRBD2 | TRBV5-5 | TGTGCCAGCAGCTTGGCTCCTAGCGGGAGTAACTACGAGCAGTACTTC | CASSLAPSGSNYEQYF